The entry that follows covers one T cell receptor (beta chain) sequence. Its specificity is unknown. CDR1 is MNHNS and CDR2 is SASEGT in the germline V gene. The CDR3 extends over 15 amino acids. V trimming: 3 bases; J trimming: 4 bases; junction bases outside the gene matches: 6. These data belong to a study of cytomegalovirus exposure and HLA in healthy donors. Findings of the study overall: Analysis performed later found 15,000 or so TCR beta sequences associated with HLA alleles at 0.05 false discovery rate.

This PCR relied on a set of 60 Vbeta primers and 13 Jbeta primers. TCRdb keeps only in-frame clones here, not all; method: immunoSEQ multiplex PCR. The sample gives approximately 150,000 clones, under 90% of which show up once; roughly 5.2% is in the top ten. Sequenced material: PBMCs. This rearrangement joins TRBV6-1 to TRBJ2-7, with TRBD2 matching 10 bases. The clonotype comes from a man between 18 and 35 years old in good health and CMV-seronegative. The CDR3 DNA reads as TGTGCCAGCAGTGATGGTAGCGGGGGGAGTTACGAGCAGTACTTC. This encodes CASSDGSGGSYEQYF.